This T cell receptor (beta chain) emerged from a study of Graves' ophthalmopathy and Graves' hyperthyroidism. This clonotype was recorded many times. RNA transcripts yielded amplified TCR beta CDR3 regions. Following a first-round RT-PCR that used HTBI primers, a second-round multiplex PCR was carried out. TCRdb itself ran the multiplex PCR reads through MiXCR, one entry per CDR3 protein. The sample has a few hundred thousand distinct CDR3 sequences; roughly 21% are singletons. The sequencing input was peripheral blood. This clonotype originated in a woman younger than 30 with stable Graves' hyperthyroidism.

CDR3 sequence: CASSSWGGQRNTEAFF. The CDR3 nucleotides read TGTGCCAGCAGTTCCTGGGGGGGACAAAGGAACACTGAAGCTTTCTTT. The rearrangement links TRBV6-5 to TRBJ1-1; D is possibly TRBD1 (6 bases). Per germline, CDR1 MNHEY and CDR2 SVGAGI. Trimming took off 4 bases at V and 1 base at J, with 16 bases between the two ends. The CDR3 is 16 residues long.